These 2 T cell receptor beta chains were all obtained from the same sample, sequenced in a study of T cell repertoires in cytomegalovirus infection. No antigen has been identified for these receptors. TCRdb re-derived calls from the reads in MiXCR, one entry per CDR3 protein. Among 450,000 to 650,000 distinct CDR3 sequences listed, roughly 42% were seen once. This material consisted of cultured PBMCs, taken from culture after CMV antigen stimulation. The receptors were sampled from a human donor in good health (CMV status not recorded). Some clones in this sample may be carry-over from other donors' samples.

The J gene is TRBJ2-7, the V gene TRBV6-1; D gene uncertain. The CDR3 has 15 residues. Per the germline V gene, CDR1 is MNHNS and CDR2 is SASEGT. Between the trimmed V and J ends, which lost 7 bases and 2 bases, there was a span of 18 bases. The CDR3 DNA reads TGTGCCAGCATATTCGCCCTTGCACCTCCCTACGAGCAGTACTTC. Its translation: CASIFALAPPYEQYF.

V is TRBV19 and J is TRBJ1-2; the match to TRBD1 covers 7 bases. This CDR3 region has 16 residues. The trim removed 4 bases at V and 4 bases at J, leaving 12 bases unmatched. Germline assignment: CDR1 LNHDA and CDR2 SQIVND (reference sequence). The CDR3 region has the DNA TGTGCCAGTAGTACCCCCCGGACAGGCTCCATCTATGGCTACACCTTC. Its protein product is CASSTPRTGSIYGYTF.